This T cell receptor beta chain was identified during a study of blood T cell repertoires in COVID-19. Source study methods: Reference gene primer amplification gave nucleated cell count estimates. The protocol was immunoSEQ multiplex PCR, while the TCRdb copy is restricted to in-frame clones and leaves out a portion. D and trimming were read from the DNA, whereas the V and J calls and clone size are those reported in that table. The sample consists of about 200,000 clones, around 90% of them appearing once. CDR1 and CDR2 (germline): LGHDT, YNNKEL (reference sequence). Trimming removed 0 bases at V and 7 bases at J, with 13 bases between. CDR3 length: 15 amino acids. The table lists this clone with a few counts.

Sequences were obtained from peripheral blood. The sequence derives from a man aged 55-75 years with acute or convalescent COVID-19. The chain has TRBV3-1 (or the pseudogene TRBV3-2) and TRBJ1-5, with D perhaps matching TRBD1 (5 bases). The CDR3 sequence: CASSQDSQGGQPQHF. The CDR3 nucleotides are TGTGCCAGCAGCCAAGATAGCCAGGGTGGGCAGCCCCAGCATTTT.